This T cell receptor beta chain was sequenced for a study of OX40 agonist ivuxolimab in advanced cancers. Across the whole study: Every 2 weeks, patients received ivuxolimab intravenously, dosed at 0.01 to 10 mg/kg. Study-wide results and limits: The study observed clonal expansion of CD4+ and CD8+ blood T cells by week 6 at 0.1 to 3.0 mg/kg. The work left the antigen specificity of expanded peripheral T cells undetermined.

About this clone itself: What it binds is unknown.

Only in-frame clones appear in the TCRdb table, and some are missing; sequencing was by immunoSEQ multiplex PCR. The table has more than 40,000 clones, over 75% seen once. The sequence derives from an adult with an advanced solid tumor such as melanoma, head and neck, liver or kidney cancer. Material: CD4+ or CD8+ T cells sorted from blood, obtained in a trial of the OX40 agonist ivuxolimab.

CDR3 DNA sequence: TGTGCCAGCAGACAGGGGTACGAGCAGTACTTC. It is translated as CASRQGYEQYF. The rearrangement uses TRBV2 and TRBJ2-7; 7 bases are shared with TRBD1. This CDR3 is built from 11 residues. The V segment lost 6 bases and the J segment 4 bases; nucleotides outside the gene matches: 0. Germline assignment: CDR1 SNHLY and CDR2 FYNNEI.